What follows is one T cell receptor (beta chain) and its context. Antigen: not known. This entry is derived from a study of cytomegalovirus exposure and HLA in healthy donors. Study in general: Among the approximately 380 donors who were genotyped, over 70% fell in the genetic ancestry cluster that is associated with self-reported Caucasian donors.

Germline trimming cut 5 bases from V and 2 bases from J; bases unmatched to any gene: 4. CDR3 length equals 15 residues. Per germline, CDR1 SGHDN and CDR2 FVKESK. Findings of the study overall: Many donors shared some public TCRs, even though most TCR sequences were rare. A few V segments could not be told apart, such as TRBV6-2 and TRBV6-3, and were left out.

60 Vbeta and 13 Jbeta primers were used in PCR. Method: immunoSEQ multiplex PCR; TCRdb's copy keeps in-frame clones and lacks some. The table shows 150,000 to 200,000 clones, with about 80% occurring only once. The chain is built from TRBV14 and TRBJ2-7; 12 positions match TRBD2. Sequences were obtained from PBMCs. This clonotype was obtained from a woman between 50 and 59 years old in good health and CMV-seronegative. CDR3 in amino acids: CASSSRTSGAYEQYF. The CDR3 nucleotides read TGTGCCAGCAGCTCGAGGACTAGCGGGGCCTACGAGCAGTACTTC.